The clone carrying this T cell receptor beta chain was detected ten times or more. No antigen is known for it. The source of the sample is a study of T cells after yellow fever vaccination. Study-wide results and caveats: The study noted that FACS-sorted repertoires could contain abundant clonotypes contaminating from the bulk population. A large majority of primary-vaccination clones showed up again after the booster (roughly 96% CD4, approximately 90% CD8).

Germline CDR1 reads DFQATT; CDR2 reads SNEGSKA (reference sequence). This CDR3 is 14 amino acids long. V was pared by 5 bases and J by 2 bases, with 13 bases between. A 5'RACE template-switching step, the method used to make TCR cDNA, added a universal primer site and UMIs. TCRdb re-called the 5' RACE reads through MiXCR, storing one row per CDR3 protein. The sample carries approximately 110,000 distinct CDR3 sequences, around 7.7% recorded once. This material consisted of CD4+ T cells sorted from PBMCs, taken 10 to 11 days after the first yellow fever vaccination. The genes are TRBV20-1 and TRBJ1-5; tentative D call: TRBD1 (5 bases). The sequence was collected from a man younger than 35 who received the YFV17D yellow fever vaccine. The CDR3 coding sequence is TGCAGTGCTGAGCCAGGGTCTGGCAATCAGCCCCAGCATTTT. It translates to CSAEPGSGNQPQHF.